Described below is a single T cell receptor (beta chain) sequence and its context. This clonotype has ten or more counts. The target of this receptor is not known. Nothing much larger sits one base from this clone, and base qualities are not available. This record comes from a study of molecular identifiers for immune sequencing clone quantification (dated by TCRdb to the late 2010s). In the study overall: For a replicate experiment, RNA from roughly 18,000 or 92,000 naive CD8 T cells was divided into five aliquots, and four of the five aliquots were sequenced. The study was a methods study using CD8 T cells to benchmark molecular-identifier clustering-based TCR repertoire sequencing (MIDCIRS) and TCR RNA copy counting.

Naive CD8 T cells, defined as CD8+CD4-CCR7+CD45RA+, were FACS-sorted into RLT Plus buffer on a BD FACSAria II. To compare sensitivity, a portion of naive CD8 T cell RNA was divided equally between MIDCIRS and a Smart-seq2-style 5'RACE protocol. CD8 T cells were enriched using RosetteSep CD8+ T Cell Enrichment Cocktail and Ficoll-Paque, and the enriched cells then underwent ACK red cell lysis. The library was generated by PCR. The data were produced on an Illumina MiSeq. The Qiagen AllPrep DNA/RNA kit was used to purify total RNA. Reads from multiple sequencing runs of the same library were pooled before analysis. The published analysis was carried out like this. Only reads with exact TCR constant sequence were kept, trimmed to 150 nt, and grouped by their 12-nt molecular barcodes. Within each barcode group, reads were sub-clustered at a 15% Levenshtein threshold, and quality-weighted consensus sequences were built per RNA molecule. Non-functional sequences were filtered out, along with any lower-count sequence sitting one edit away from another sequence. Barcode sub-clusters with fewer than 20% of the maximum read count were removed, based on fitting two negative binomial distributions. TCRdb cleaned the public reads at Q25 with fastp, built clones with MiXCR and kept in-frame beta chains. Each entry merges the rows of one CDR3 protein and shows their most common DNA and genes. What appears here as the V and J calls and clone size reflects TCRdb's work, not the paper's. For this sample the table gives tens of thousands of distinct CDR3 sequences, of which around a sixth were detected only once. The biggest ten clones account for roughly 7.7% of the sample.

General study outcomes and caveats: The sizes of highly expanded clones could end up underestimated when identical TCR molecules share a barcode. Spiked-in Jurkat TCR RNA equal to a single cell's worth was reported to be detectable even within one million naive CD8 T cells. Without barcode sub-clustering, chimeric consensus sequences inflated TCR diversity; chimeras reached as high as 47%. Clones above 20 RNA copies held over 99% of molecules in CMV-specific effector cells but under 1% in naive cells. Modeling estimated 2.5 to 3.5 recovered TCR RNA copies per cell, compared with about 9.8 by digital PCR, which implies roughly 30% capture efficiency.

The germline V gene (reference sequence) gives CDR1 as LGHDT and CDR2 as YNNKEL. Including the terminal cysteine and phenylalanine, the CDR3 comprises 13 residues. Here the CDR3 DNA is all that survives: 39 bases in frame from base 1. Trimming takes 6 bases off V and 5 bases off J; junction bases not matched to a gene: 5. The sequence came from a human donor in good health. Some libraries in this study had Jurkat cell RNA spiked in. What was sequenced was naive CD8+ T cells from blood, with Jurkat cell RNA spiked in. The cell subset or site tag for this specimen amounts to: FACS-sorted CD8+CD4-CCR7+CD45RA+ naive T cells. In this chain, TRBV3-1 is recombined with TRBJ2-7; TRBD2 agrees with 9 junctional bases. The CDR3: CASRASGVDEQYF. The sequenced DNA is TGTGCCAGCAGGGCTAGCGGGGTGGACGAGCAGTACTTC.